Following are 23 T cell receptor beta chains from one sample sequenced in a study of OX40 agonist ivuxolimab in advanced cancers. Sequencing used immunoSEQ multiplex PCR; TCRdb keeps in-frame clones, though not all of them. The table has 53,000 or so clones, about 90% seen once. Sample: CD4+ or CD8+ T cells sorted from blood, taken in a trial of the OX40 agonist ivuxolimab. The receptor set was obtained from an adult with an advanced solid tumor such as melanoma, head and neck, liver or kidney cancer.

The chain uses TRBV6-6 and TRBJ2-1; possibly TRBD1 for D (6 bases). The CDR3 is 13 residues long. Trimming pared 10 bases from V and 4 bases from J, leaving 14 bases between. Germline V gene lookup returns CDR1 MNHNY and CDR2 SVGAGI (reference sequence). This CDR3 reads CATVAGAYNEQFF. The CDR3 nucleotides read TGTGCCACCGTAGCAGGGGCATACAATGAGCAGTTCTTC.

The V and J genes are TRBV18 and TRBJ1-5, with TRBD1 as a possible D gene (6 bases). Trimming removed 0 bases at V and 4 bases at J, with 10 bases between. Per germline, CDR1 KGHSH and CDR2 LQKENI. The CDR3 contains 15 residues. The CDR3 region is CASSPPGGKNQPQHF. In nucleotides, the CDR3 is TGTGCCAGCTCACCACCAGGGGGTAAAAATCAGCCCCAGCATTTT.

This sequence joins TRBV5-1 and TRBJ2-5; D gene ambiguous. With 4 bases removed from V and 4 bases from J, the gap between germline ends came to 14 bases. Germline V lookup: CDR1 SGHRS, CDR2 YFSETQ. This CDR3 spans 14 amino acids. The CDR3 here is CASSLGRGGETQYF. In nucleotides, the CDR3 is TGCGCCAGCAGCCTGGGCCGTGGCGGAGAGACCCAGTACTTC.

This clone was seen just once. V is TRBV25-1 and J is TRBJ2-7, with D perhaps TRBD2 (5 bases). The CDR3 extends over 14 amino acids. Germline values: CDR1 MGHDK, CDR2 SYGVNS. V was trimmed by 3 bases and J by 3 bases, leaving 12 bases between them. In nucleotides, the CDR3 is TGTGCCAGCAGTGAGGTTGGGGAGCGCTACGAGCAGTACTTC. Translated: CASSEVGERYEQYF.

This chain links TRBV18 with TRBJ1-3; D is ambiguous. This CDR3 region has 15 residues. In germline, CDR1 is KGHSH, CDR2 LQKENI. V shed 2 bases and J shed 0 bases, with 8 bases lying between them. CDR3 DNA sequence: TGTGCCAGCTCACCAGAGAGTTACTCTGGAAACACCATATATTTT. Residues: CASSPESYSGNTIYF.

The chain combines TRBV7-2 with TRBJ1-5; 7 bases map to TRBD1. The CDR3 runs to 15 residues. V lost 2 bases to trimming and J lost 1 base; unmatched junction nucleotides: 2. CDR1 and CDR2 (germline): SGHTA, FQGNSA. In nucleotides, the CDR3 is TGTGCCAGCAGCTTAAAGGGACAGAGCAATCAGCCCCAGCATTTT. Its translation is CASSLKGQSNQPQHF.

The V call is TRBV6-1, the J call TRBJ1-5, with TRBD1 identical over 7 bases. CDR1 is MNHNS, CDR2 SASEGT, per germline. Trimming took 6 bases from V and 5 from J; bases not matched to a gene: 10. This CDR3 region has 15 residues. The CDR3, as DNA: TGTGCCAGCAGGCCCCCTACAGGGGATTATCAGCCCCAGCATTTT. It specifies CASRPPTGDYQPQHF.

This clone has a handful of counts. The V and J genes are TRBV27 and TRBJ1-1; 9 bases fit TRBD1. CDR1 and CDR2 (germline): MNHEY, SMNVEV (reference sequence). This CDR3 has 12 residues. Unmatched junction bases numbered 6, after V lost 6 bases and J lost 10 bases. The CDR3 here is CASSRTGEAAFF. The DNA of the CDR3 is TGTGCCAGCAGCCGGACAGGGGAGGCAGCTTTCTTT.

The chain is built from TRBV11-2 and TRBJ2-4; D gene uncertain. The V gene's germline CDR1 is SGHAT and CDR2 FQNNGV. The CDR3 has 17 amino acids. The V and J ends lost 1 base and 3 bases respectively, with 16 bases between them. This CDR3 is CASSLGWAGYDKNIQYF. CDR3 sequence (DNA): TGTGCCAGCAGCTTAGGGTGGGCAGGCTACGACAAAAACATTCAGTACTTC.

This chain connects TRBV28 to TRBJ2-2; 12 bases are shared with TRBD1. The junction had 2 bases not matched to a gene; V was cut back by 3 bases and J by 6 bases. This CDR3 is 15 amino acids long. Germline V gene data show CDR1 as MDHEN and CDR2 as SYDVKM. CDR3 residues: CASSFGDRGPGELFF. For the CDR3, the DNA is TGTGCCAGCAGTTTTGGGGACAGGGGGCCCGGGGAGCTGTTTTTT. Based on the CDR3 plus reference TRBV28 and TRBJ2-2, the full variable domain is DVKVTQSSRYLVKRTGEKVFLECVQDMDHENMFWYRQDPGLGLRLIYFSYDVKMKEKGDIPEGYSVSREKKERFSLILESASTNQTSMYLCASSFGDRGPGELFFGEGSRLTVL.

The CDR3 loop reads CASSLHQGGGQETQYF. For the CDR3, the DNA is TGTGCCAGCAGCCTACACCAGGGGGGGGGCCAAGAGACCCAGTACTTC. This sequence joins TRBV28 and TRBJ2-5; possibly TRBD1 or TRBD2 for D (7 bases each). This CDR3 has 16 residues. Trimming removed 6 bases at V and 1 base at J, with 18 bases between. CDR1 and CDR2 (germline): MDHEN, SYDVKM.

The V call is TRBV28, the J call TRBJ1-2; D is uncertain. The V gene lost 3 bases and the J gene lost 4 bases, with 6 bases spanning the gap. The CDR3 extends over 12 amino acids. The germline V gene encodes CDR1 MDHEN and CDR2 SYDVKM. In DNA, the CDR3 is TGTGCCAGCAGTTTCATGCCCTATGGCTACACCTTC. It codes for CASSFMPYGYTF.

This clone has just one count. The rearrangement links TRBV18 to TRBJ1-1; the match to TRBD1 covers 7 bases. The J segment lost 6 bases and the V segment lost 4 bases, leaving 8 bases of the junction unmatched. The CDR3 contains 14 residues. Per the germline V gene, CDR1 is KGHSH and CDR2 is LQKENI. The chain's CDR3 is CASSLEGAGAEAFF. The DNA for the CDR3 is TGTGCCAGCTCACTAGAGGGGGCCGGCGCTGAAGCTTTCTTT.

The chain uses TRBV7-3 and TRBJ2-1, with a tentative D call TRBD2 (7 bases). There are 14 residues in the CDR3. The germline V and J ends were trimmed by 2 bases and 7 bases, with 12 bases remaining between them. Per germline, CDR1 SGHTA and CDR2 FQGTGA. CDR3 nucleotide sequence: TGTGCCAGCAGCTTAGCGGGGGCCCGTAATGAGCAGTTCTTC. It yields the protein CASSLAGARNEQFF.

The CDR3 nucleotides are TGTGCCAGCAGCTTTACTGCAGGGGGGGAGACCCAGTACTTC. Its translation: CASSFTAGGETQYF. The chain joins TRBV7-2 to TRBJ2-5; D might be TRBD1 (7 bases). With 3 bases removed from V and 5 bases from J, the gap between germline ends came to 13 bases. Per germline, CDR1 SGHTA and CDR2 FQGNSA. The CDR3 runs to 14 residues.

This clone was counted a few times. CDR3 residues: CASRPRLAGISYNEQFF. The CDR3 DNA reads as TGTGCCAGCAGACCAAGACTAGCGGGGATCTCCTACAATGAGCAGTTCTTC. V is TRBV13 and J is TRBJ2-1; TRBD2 matches at 11 bases. The CDR3 covers 17 residues. V was clipped by 6 bases and J by 0 bases; unmatched bases: 7. CDR1 is PRHDT and CDR2 is FYEKMQ in the germline V gene (reference sequence).

V is TRBV19 and J is TRBJ1-2; weak D call: TRBD1 (6 bases). V was shortened by 6 bases and J by 8 bases, with 25 bases between the two germline ends. The CDR3 covers 16 residues. CDR1 LNHDA and CDR2 SQIVND come from the germline V gene (reference sequence). The CDR3 sequence is CASRTSGVLSPGGYTF. The DNA of the CDR3 is TGTGCCAGTAGGACCTCAGGGGTTCTGTCCCCTGGGGGCTACACCTTC.

This clone was picked up one time. V is TRBV5-6 and J is TRBJ1-2; perhaps TRBD1 as D (5 bases). The CDR3 extends over 12 amino acids. CDR1 SGHDT and CDR2 YYEEEE come from the germline V gene. Trimming stripped 1 base from V and 10 bases from J, with 11 bases between. The DNA for the CDR3 is TGTGCCAGCAGCTTGACTGGGGCTGACTACACCTTC. Its protein is CASSLTGADYTF.

The chain has TRBV7-8 and TRBJ2-7; the match to TRBD1 covers 8 bases. Looked up from germline, CDR1 is SGHVS and CDR2 is FQNEAQ. The CDR3 extends over 18 amino acids. Trimming removed 5 bases from V and 2 bases from J; junction bases left unmatched: 17. CDR3 sequence reads: CASSLRSPTGGIAYEQYF. CDR3 nucleotides: TGTGCCAGCAGCCTTCGATCACCTACAGGGGGAATTGCCTACGAGCAGTACTTC.

The V and J genes are TRBV11-3 and TRBJ2-2; D is undetermined. The CDR3 runs 13 residues. V dropped 6 bases and J dropped 4 bases, with 9 bases sitting between them. Germline-derived CDR1 and CDR2 are SGHNT and YENEEA. The CDR3 DNA is TGTGCCAGCAGTAAGGTCGGCACCGGGGAGCTGTTTTTT. It specifies CASSKVGTGELFF.

CDR3 sequence: CASSLPIAGVQGNIQYF. Here the CDR3 DNA reads TGTGCCAGCAGCCTACCCATAGCGGGAGTCCAGGGAAACATTCAGTACTTC. The chain has TRBV28 and TRBJ2-4; 9 bases fit TRBD2. The V segment lost 6 bases and the J segment 6 bases; nucleotides outside the gene matches: 15. Germline lookup yields CDR1 MDHEN and CDR2 SYDVKM. The length of the CDR3 is 17 residues.

The rearrangement links TRBV30 to TRBJ1-2; D perhaps matches TRBD1 (6 bases). Looked up from germline, CDR1 is GTSNPN and CDR2 is SVGIG (reference sequence). This CDR3 contains 13 residues. V was shortened by 8 bases and J by 2 bases, with 15 bases between the two germline ends. In DNA, the CDR3 is TGTGCCGGAAATAAGGACAGAAACTATGGCTACACCTTC. Its translation is CAGNKDRNYGYTF.

The V call is TRBV7-2, the J call TRBJ2-3, with 9 bases that match TRBD1. The V and J ends lost 0 bases and 7 bases, in that order; junction bases with no gene match: 11. Germline V lookup: CDR1 SGHTA, CDR2 FQGNSA. This CDR3 comprises 17 residues. CDR3 protein: CASSLAVTTGGSYTQYF. DNA for the CDR3: TGTGCCAGCAGCTTAGCGGTAACGACAGGGGGATCATATACGCAGTATTTT.